This passage covers 3 T cell receptor beta chains from one sample sequenced in a study of beta chain features in type 1 diabetes. Since all of the isolated RNA was reverse transcribed, expressed TCRB transcripts were what got sequenced. The protocol was immunoSEQ multiplex PCR, while the TCRdb copy is restricted to in-frame clones and leaves out a portion. The sample includes about 290,000 clones, approximately 8.1% seen only once; the top ten take approximately 0.99%. Source material: central memory CD4+ T cells from blood. The source is a woman between 18 and 30 years old in good health.

This clone was counted at least ten times. The V call is TRBV18, the J call TRBJ2-7, with TRBD2 identical over 8 bases. V shed 2 bases and J 4 bases; nucleotides not matched to a gene: 7. Germline V gene data show CDR1 as KGHSH and CDR2 as LQKENI. This CDR3 region has 15 residues. CDR3 amino acids: CASSPSGGAGYEQYF. The CDR3 nucleotides are TGTGCCAGCTCACCAAGCGGGGGCGCAGGGTACGAGCAGTACTTC.

The rearrangement joins TRBV6-1 to TRBJ2-2, with D unclear. Germline V CDR1 and CDR2: MNHNS, SASEGT. The CDR3 contains 14 residues. Trimming removed 1 base at V and 8 bases at J, with 11 bases between. CDR3 loop: CASSEVGTEGELFF. CDR3 sequence (DNA): TGTGCCAGCAGTGAAGTCGGTACCGAAGGGGAGCTGTTTTTT.

In this sample, this clone turned up a few times. The V and J genes are TRBV7-2 and TRBJ1-1; a weak D match, TRBD1 (5 bases). Germline assignment: CDR1 SGHTA and CDR2 FQGNSA. The ends were cut back, 1 base at V and 2 bases at J, with 11 bases in the middle. This CDR3 has 15 residues. CDR3 coding DNA: TGTGCCAGCAGCTTAGGGGGGGTACGTAACACTGAAGCTTTCTTT. Amino acid sequence: CASSLGGVRNTEAFF.